This is a list of T cell receptor beta chains from one sample in a study of T-cell reconstitution after alpha-beta-depleted transplantation in children. TCRdb called the PCR reads again in MiXCR, with one record for every CDR3 protein. The table shows approximately 340,000 distinct CDR3 sequences, with approximately 10% occurring only once. The specimen was PBMCs from the stem cell graft donor, collected from the stem cell graft. These receptors all stem from a human donor who donated a stem cell graft to a child with acute lymphoblastic leukemia. Each CDR3 is given with its conserved first and last residue. D genes are given only for firm matches. The size entry is marked missing in some rows and otherwise reads once, few, many or a size class.

j_gene: TRBJ2-3; d_gene: NA; len: 12; abundance: few; v_gene: TRBV20-1; CDR3aa: CSARGLADTQYF; CDR3nt: TGCAGTGCTAGAGGTCTGGCAGATACGCAGTATTTT
j_gene: TRBJ2-7; d_gene: TRBD2; len: 15; abundance: NA; v_gene: TRBV7-8; CDR3aa: CASSLGTSGSNEQYF; CDR3nt: TGTGCCAGCAGCTTAGGGACTAGCGGGAGCAATGAGCAGTACTTC
j_gene: TRBJ2-7; d_gene: NA; len: 13; abundance: many; v_gene: TRBV29-1; CDR3aa: CSGQNGTTYEQYF; CDR3nt: TGCAGCGGTCAAAACGGGACAACCTACGAGCAGTACTTC
j_gene: TRBJ2-7; d_gene: NA; len: 13; abundance: NA; v_gene: TRBV4-1; CDR3aa: CASSQVFGREQYF; CDR3nt: TGCGCCAGCAGCCAAGTATTTGGGCGGGAGCAGTACTTC
j_gene: TRBJ1-4; d_gene: TRBD1; len: 19; abundance: few; v_gene: TRBV7-3; CDR3aa: CASSSERTGGTSTNEKLFF; CDR3nt: TGTGCCAGCAGCTCAGAACGGACAGGGGGCACCTCAACTAATGAAAAACTGTTTTTT
j_gene: TRBJ1-2; d_gene: TRBD1; len: 15; abundance: NA; v_gene: TRBV5-1; CDR3aa: CASSLGDRGPYGYTF; CDR3nt: TGCGCCAGCAGCTTGGGGGACAGGGGGCCTTATGGCTACACCTTC
j_gene: TRBJ1-1; d_gene: NA; len: 14; abundance: many; v_gene: TRBV29-1; CDR3aa: CSVDGGRLNTEAFF; CDR3nt: TGCAGCGTTGATGGGGGGCGGTTGAACACTGAAGCTTTCTTT
j_gene: TRBJ2-1; d_gene: NA; len: 16; abundance: many; v_gene: TRBV7-2; CDR3aa: CASSLAGGGRGNEQFF; CDR3nt: TGTGCCAGCAGCTTAGCGGGTGGGGGGAGAGGGAATGAGCAGTTCTTC
j_gene: TRBJ2-1; d_gene: TRBD2; len: 17; abundance: NA; v_gene: TRBV3-1; CDR3aa: CACSPRTSGNLYNEQFF; CDR3nt: TGTGCCTGCTCCCCCCGGACTAGCGGCAATTTGTACAATGAGCAGTTCTTC
j_gene: TRBJ2-1; d_gene: TRBD2; len: 14; abundance: NA; v_gene: TRBV7-9; CDR3aa: CASSLTFRGDEQFF; CDR3nt: TGTGCCAGCAGCTTAACTTTTCGGGGGGATGAGCAGTTCTTC
j_gene: TRBJ2-5; d_gene: TRBD2; len: 18; abundance: few; v_gene: TRBV28; CDR3aa: CASSPVWTSGSHKETQYF; CDR3nt: TGTGCCAGCAGTCCTGTCTGGACTAGCGGGAGTCATAAAGAGACCCAGTACTTC
j_gene: TRBJ2-7; d_gene: NA; len: 16; abundance: many; v_gene: TRBV7-8; CDR3aa: CASSPLIAAGDHEQYF; CDR3nt: TGTGCCAGCAGCCCTTTAATCGCGGCAGGGGACCACGAGCAGTACTTC
j_gene: TRBJ2-1; d_gene: NA; len: 16; abundance: NA; v_gene: TRBV7-9; CDR3aa: CASSLSGAGTYNEQFF; CDR3nt: TGTGCCAGCAGCTTATCAGGGGCTGGGACCTACAATGAGCAGTTCTTC
j_gene: TRBJ2-5; d_gene: NA; len: 13; abundance: few; v_gene: TRBV5-1; CDR3aa: CASSLRQGETQYF; CDR3nt: TGCGCCAGCAGCTTGCGCCAGGGTGAGACCCAGTACTTC
j_gene: TRBJ2-3; d_gene: TRBD2; len: 14; abundance: NA; v_gene: TRBV12-3/TRBV12-4; CDR3aa: CASSQAGEGDTQYF; CDR3nt: TGTGCCAGCAGTCAGGCGGGAGAAGGAGATACGCAGTATTTT
j_gene: TRBJ2-5; d_gene: TRBD2; len: 14; abundance: NA; v_gene: TRBV12-3/TRBV12-4; CDR3aa: CASTHPYGLGTQYF; CDR3nt: TGTGCCAGCACCCACCCCTATGGACTAGGGACCCAGTACTTC
j_gene: TRBJ2-2; d_gene: NA; len: 15; abundance: few; v_gene: TRBV5-1; CDR3aa: CASSLDGGRTGELFF; CDR3nt: TGCGCCAGCAGCCTGGACGGGGGACGAACCGGGGAGCTGTTTTTT
j_gene: TRBJ2-7; d_gene: NA; len: 13; abundance: few; v_gene: TRBV12-3/TRBV12-4; CDR3aa: CASSSPPVYEQYF; CDR3nt: TGTGCCAGCAGTTCCCCCCCGGTCTACGAGCAGTACTTC
j_gene: TRBJ2-7; d_gene: TRBD1; len: 13; abundance: NA; v_gene: TRBV5-1; CDR3aa: CASSFEGADEQYF; CDR3nt: TGCGCCAGCAGCTTCGAGGGGGCGGACGAGCAGTACTTC
j_gene: TRBJ1-1; d_gene: NA; len: 14; abundance: NA; v_gene: TRBV5-1; CDR3aa: CASGPTGVNTEAFF; CDR3nt: TGCGCCAGCGGACCTACGGGGGTGAACACTGAAGCTTTCTTT
j_gene: TRBJ2-5; d_gene: NA; len: 14; abundance: few; v_gene: TRBV29-1; CDR3aa: CSVEDRQVQETQYF; CDR3nt: TGCAGCGTTGAAGATCGGCAGGTACAAGAGACCCAGTACTTC
j_gene: TRBJ2-7; d_gene: NA; len: 14; abundance: NA; v_gene: TRBV20-1; CDR3aa: CSARGHLDGYEQYF; CDR3nt: TGCAGTGCTAGAGGTCACCTGGATGGTTACGAGCAGTACTTC
j_gene: TRBJ2-7; d_gene: NA; len: 16; abundance: NA; v_gene: TRBV15; CDR3aa: CATSRDQPGKGYEQYF; CDR3nt: TGTGCCACCAGCAGAGATCAACCAGGGAAGGGCTACGAGCAGTACTTC
j_gene: TRBJ1-1; d_gene: NA; len: 13; abundance: few; v_gene: TRBV7-9; CDR3aa: CASSLVSGGEAFF; CDR3nt: TGTGCCAGCAGCTTAGTTTCGGGGGGTGAAGCTTTCTTT
j_gene: TRBJ2-1; d_gene: NA; len: 11; abundance: many; v_gene: TRBV20-1; CDR3aa: CSARRYNEQFF; CDR3nt: TGCAGTGCTAGACGTTACAATGAGCAGTTCTTC
j_gene: TRBJ2-7; d_gene: TRBD1; len: 17; abundance: few; v_gene: TRBV7-8; CDR3aa: CASSLGPGQGIDYEQYF; CDR3nt: TGTGCCAGCAGCTTAGGTCCGGGACAGGGAATAGACTACGAGCAGTACTTC
j_gene: TRBJ2-7; d_gene: TRBD2; len: 16; abundance: NA; v_gene: TRBV27; CDR3aa: CASSRYDSGRIDEQYF; CDR3nt: TGTGCCAGCAGTAGATACGATAGCGGGAGAATCGACGAGCAGTACTTC
j_gene: TRBJ2-1; d_gene: NA; len: 16; abundance: many; v_gene: TRBV7-6; CDR3aa: CASSLYGRDLYNEQFF; CDR3nt: TGTGCCAGCAGCTTATACGGAAGGGACCTCTACAATGAGCAGTTCTTC
j_gene: TRBJ2-2; d_gene: NA; len: 16; abundance: NA; v_gene: TRBV7-3; CDR3aa: CASSPLSGLNTGELFF; CDR3nt: TGTGCCAGCAGCCCTCTAAGTGGGTTGAACACCGGGGAGCTGTTTTTT
j_gene: TRBJ2-5; d_gene: TRBD1; len: 15; abundance: NA; v_gene: TRBV7-9; CDR3aa: CASSSSITGEETQYF; CDR3nt: TGTGCCAGCAGCTCCTCAATTACAGGGGAAGAGACCCAGTACTTC
j_gene: TRBJ1-5; d_gene: NA; len: 13; abundance: many; v_gene: TRBV20-1; CDR3aa: CSASMIGDQPQHF; CDR3nt: TGCAGTGCTAGTATGATAGGGGATCAGCCCCAGCATTTT
j_gene: TRBJ2-3; d_gene: TRBD2; len: 16; abundance: NA; v_gene: TRBV5-1; CDR3aa: CASSGMAGGNTDTQYF; CDR3nt: TGCGCCAGCAGCGGGATGGCGGGAGGGAACACAGATACGCAGTATTTT
j_gene: TRBJ1-4; d_gene: NA; len: 17; abundance: NA; v_gene: TRBV28; CDR3aa: CASEKDKGSYGGEKLFF; CDR3nt: TGTGCCAGTGAAAAGGACAAGGGGAGCTATGGGGGTGAAAAACTGTTTTTT
j_gene: TRBJ2-2; d_gene: TRBD2; len: 16; abundance: few; v_gene: TRBV5-1; CDR3aa: CASRTSVGSNTGELFF; CDR3nt: TGCGCCAGCAGAACTAGCGTAGGTTCGAACACCGGGGAGCTGTTTTTT
j_gene: TRBJ2-7; d_gene: NA; len: 12; abundance: NA; v_gene: TRBV20-1; CDR3aa: CSARRSSYEQYF; CDR3nt: TGCAGTGCTAGACGCTCCTCCTACGAGCAGTACTTC
j_gene: TRBJ1-6; d_gene: NA; len: 14; abundance: NA; v_gene: TRBV7-9; CDR3aa: CASSSPGRISPLHF; CDR3nt: TGTGCCAGCAGCTCACCGGGACGGATTTCACCCCTCCACTTT
j_gene: TRBJ2-1; d_gene: TRBD2; len: 20; abundance: many; v_gene: TRBV15; CDR3aa: CATSTPSRTSGKLNYNEQFF; CDR3nt: TGTGCCACCAGCACCCCCTCTAGGACTAGCGGGAAGTTAAACTACAATGAGCAGTTCTTC
j_gene: TRBJ2-7; d_gene: NA; len: 16; abundance: few; v_gene: TRBV5-1; CDR3aa: CASSPEMTVFSYEQYF; CDR3nt: TGCGCCAGCAGCCCGGAGATGACAGTCTTCTCCTACGAGCAGTACTTC
j_gene: TRBJ1-3; d_gene: NA; len: 14; abundance: many; v_gene: TRBV6-1; CDR3aa: CASTRIASGNTIYF; CDR3nt: TGTGCCAGCACCAGGATTGCCTCTGGAAACACCATATATTTT
j_gene: TRBJ1-1; d_gene: NA; len: 15; abundance: few; v_gene: TRBV24-1; CDR3aa: CATSDSGTNYPEAFF; CDR3nt: TGTGCCACCAGTGACTCCGGGACAAACTATCCTGAAGCTTTCTTT
j_gene: TRBJ2-3; d_gene: TRBD2; len: 15; abundance: few; v_gene: TRBV11-2; CDR3aa: CASRPLAGGPNTQYF; CDR3nt: TGTGCCAGCAGACCCCTAGCGGGAGGGCCAAATACGCAGTATTTT
j_gene: TRBJ1-4; d_gene: NA; len: 13; abundance: many; v_gene: TRBV20-1; CDR3aa: CSAPRRIGEKLFF; CDR3nt: TGCAGTGCCCCCAGGCGGATTGGGGAAAAACTGTTTTTT